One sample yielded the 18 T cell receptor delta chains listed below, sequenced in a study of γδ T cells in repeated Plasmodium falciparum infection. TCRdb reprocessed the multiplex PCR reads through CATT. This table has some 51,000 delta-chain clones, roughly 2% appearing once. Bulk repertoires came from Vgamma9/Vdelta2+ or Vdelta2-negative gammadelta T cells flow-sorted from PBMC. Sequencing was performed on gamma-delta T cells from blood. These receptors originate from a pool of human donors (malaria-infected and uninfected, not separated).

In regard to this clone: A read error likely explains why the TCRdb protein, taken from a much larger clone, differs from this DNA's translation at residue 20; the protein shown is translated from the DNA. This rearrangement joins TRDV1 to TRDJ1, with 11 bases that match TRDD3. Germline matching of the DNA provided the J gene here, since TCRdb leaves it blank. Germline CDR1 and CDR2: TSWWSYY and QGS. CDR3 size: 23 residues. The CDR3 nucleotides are TGTGCTCTTGGGGAACTAGTTGTGCCTACCGACTGGGGGATAATTCTTGACACCGATAGACTCATCTTT. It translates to CALGELVVPTDWGIILDTDRLIF.

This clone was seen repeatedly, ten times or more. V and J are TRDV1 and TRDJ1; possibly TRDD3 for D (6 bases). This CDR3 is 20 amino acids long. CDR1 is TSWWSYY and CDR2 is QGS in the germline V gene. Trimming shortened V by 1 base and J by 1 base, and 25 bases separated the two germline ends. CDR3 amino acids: CALGERGPAGDFPSTDKLIF. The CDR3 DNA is TGTGCTCTTGGGGAACGGGGCCCGGCTGGGGATTTTCCCTCCACCGATAAACTCATCTTT.

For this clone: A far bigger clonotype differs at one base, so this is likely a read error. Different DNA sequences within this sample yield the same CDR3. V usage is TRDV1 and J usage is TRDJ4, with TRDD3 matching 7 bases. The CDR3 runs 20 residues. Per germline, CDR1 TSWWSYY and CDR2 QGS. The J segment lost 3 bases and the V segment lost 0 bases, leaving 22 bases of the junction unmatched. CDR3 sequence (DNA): TGTGCTCTTGGGGAACTAAGAATCTACCTAGGATACGCCAGTAGGGGACCCCTGATCTTT. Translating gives CALGELRIYLGYASRGPLIF.

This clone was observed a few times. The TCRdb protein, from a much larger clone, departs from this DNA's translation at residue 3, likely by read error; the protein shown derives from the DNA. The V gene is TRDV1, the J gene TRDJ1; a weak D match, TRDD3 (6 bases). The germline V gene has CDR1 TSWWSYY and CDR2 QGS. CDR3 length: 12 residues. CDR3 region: CARGMGADKLIF. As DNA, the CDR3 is TGTGCTCGTGGGATGGGGGCCGATAAACTCATCTTT.

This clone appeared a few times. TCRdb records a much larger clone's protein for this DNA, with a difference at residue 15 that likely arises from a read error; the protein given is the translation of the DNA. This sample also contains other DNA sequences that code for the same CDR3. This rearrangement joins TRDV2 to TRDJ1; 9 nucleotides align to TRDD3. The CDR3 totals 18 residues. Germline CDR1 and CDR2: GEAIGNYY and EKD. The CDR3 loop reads CACDTGSLLGEHPDNLIF. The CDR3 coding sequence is TGTGCCTGTGACACCGGTTCCTTACTGGGGGAGCACCCCGATAATCTCATCTTT.

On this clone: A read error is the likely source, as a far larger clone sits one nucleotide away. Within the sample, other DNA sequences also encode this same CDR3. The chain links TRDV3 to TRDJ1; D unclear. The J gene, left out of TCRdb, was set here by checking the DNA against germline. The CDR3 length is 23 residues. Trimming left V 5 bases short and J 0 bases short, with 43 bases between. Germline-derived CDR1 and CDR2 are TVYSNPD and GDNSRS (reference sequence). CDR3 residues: CARRELQPYPIPLKAPYTDKLIF. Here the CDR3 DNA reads TGTGCCAGACGAGAACTGCAGCCTTACCCTATCCCCCTCAAAGCCCCGTACACCGATAAACTCATCTTT.

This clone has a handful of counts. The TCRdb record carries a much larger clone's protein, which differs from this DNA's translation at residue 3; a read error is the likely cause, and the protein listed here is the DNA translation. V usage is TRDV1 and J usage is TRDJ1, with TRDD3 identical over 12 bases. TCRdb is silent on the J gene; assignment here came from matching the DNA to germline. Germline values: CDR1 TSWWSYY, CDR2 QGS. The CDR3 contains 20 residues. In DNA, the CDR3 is TGTGCTATTGGGGAATTGGGCCCTTACTGGGGGATACCCAATCCCGATAAACTCATCTTT. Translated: CAIGELGPYWGIPNPDKLIF.

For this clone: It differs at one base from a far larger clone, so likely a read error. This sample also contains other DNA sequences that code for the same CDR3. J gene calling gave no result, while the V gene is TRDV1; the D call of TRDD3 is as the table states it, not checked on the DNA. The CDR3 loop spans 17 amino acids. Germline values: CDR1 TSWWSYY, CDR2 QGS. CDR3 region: CALGPRLGETPTAQLFF. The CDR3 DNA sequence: TGTGCTCTTGGGCCACGCTTGGGGGAAACTCCGACAGCACAACTTTTCTTT.

The CDR3 spells CALGLHWGTQYTDKLIF. The DNA for the CDR3 is TGTGCTCTTGGGCTTCATTGGGGGACCCAGTACACCGATAAACTCATCTTT. This sequence joins TRDV1 and TRDJ1; TRDD3 aligns across 7 bases. The J gene, left out of TCRdb, was set here by checking the DNA against germline. The CDR3 is 17 amino acids. Germline V lookup: CDR1 TSWWSYY, CDR2 QGS. The V gene end was trimmed by 5 bases and the J gene end by 0 bases; junction bases not matched to a gene: 12.

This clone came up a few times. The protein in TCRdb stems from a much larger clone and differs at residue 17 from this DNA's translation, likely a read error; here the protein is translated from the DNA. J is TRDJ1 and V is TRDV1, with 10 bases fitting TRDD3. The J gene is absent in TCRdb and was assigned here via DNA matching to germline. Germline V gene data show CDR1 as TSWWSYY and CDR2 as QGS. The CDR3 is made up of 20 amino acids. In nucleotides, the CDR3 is TGTGCTCTTGGGCCTCCCACACTTCGGGGGATACGCGTCCGGGCCGATAGACTCATCTTT. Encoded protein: CALGPPTLRGIRVRADRLIF.

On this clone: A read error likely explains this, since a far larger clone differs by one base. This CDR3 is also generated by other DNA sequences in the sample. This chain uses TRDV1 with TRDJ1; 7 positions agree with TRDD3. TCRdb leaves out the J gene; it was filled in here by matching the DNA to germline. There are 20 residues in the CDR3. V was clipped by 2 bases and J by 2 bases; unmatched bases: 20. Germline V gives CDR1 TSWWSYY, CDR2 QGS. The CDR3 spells CALGESAYLILGIYTDKLIF. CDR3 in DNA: TGTGCTCTTGGGGAATCGGCCTACCTTATACTGGGGATCTATACCGATAAACTCATCTTT.

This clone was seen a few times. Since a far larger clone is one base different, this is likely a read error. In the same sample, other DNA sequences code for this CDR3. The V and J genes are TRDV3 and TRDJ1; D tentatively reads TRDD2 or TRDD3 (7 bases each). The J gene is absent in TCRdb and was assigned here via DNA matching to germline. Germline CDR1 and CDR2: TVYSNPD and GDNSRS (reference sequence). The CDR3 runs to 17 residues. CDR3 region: CALISFLPAGGLDKLIF. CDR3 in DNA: TGTGCTTTAATTTCCTTCCTGCCGGCTGGGGGCCTCGATAAACTCATCTTT.

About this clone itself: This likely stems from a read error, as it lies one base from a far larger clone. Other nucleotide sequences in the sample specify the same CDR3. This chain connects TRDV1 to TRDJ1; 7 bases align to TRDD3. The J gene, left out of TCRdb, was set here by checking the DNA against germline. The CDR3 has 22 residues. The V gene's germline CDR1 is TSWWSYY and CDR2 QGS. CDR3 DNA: TGTGCCCTTGGGGAACTAGCCCTATGGCGTTGGGGGACGCATCCGTACACCGATAAACTCATCTTT. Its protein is CALGELALWRWGTHPYTDKLIF.

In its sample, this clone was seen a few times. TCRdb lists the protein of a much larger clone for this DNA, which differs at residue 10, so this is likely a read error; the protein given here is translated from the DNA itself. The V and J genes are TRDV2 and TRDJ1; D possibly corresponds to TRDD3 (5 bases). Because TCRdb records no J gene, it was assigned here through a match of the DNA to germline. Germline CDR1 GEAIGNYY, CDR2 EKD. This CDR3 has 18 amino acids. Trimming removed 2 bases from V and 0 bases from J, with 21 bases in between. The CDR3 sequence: CACDSLGDGSKYTDKLIF. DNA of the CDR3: TGTGCCTGTGACAGCCTCGGGGACGGATCTAAGTACACCGATAAACTCATCTTT.

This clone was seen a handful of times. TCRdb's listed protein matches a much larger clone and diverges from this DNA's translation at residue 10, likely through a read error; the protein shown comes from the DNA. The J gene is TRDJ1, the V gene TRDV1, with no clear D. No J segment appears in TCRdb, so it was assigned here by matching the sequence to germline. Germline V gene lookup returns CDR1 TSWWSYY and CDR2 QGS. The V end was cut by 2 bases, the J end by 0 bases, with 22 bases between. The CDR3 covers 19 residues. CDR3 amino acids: CALGELNFPSWAYTDKLIF. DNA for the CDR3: TGTGCTCTTGGGGAATTAAATTTTCCAAGTTGGGCCTACACCGATAAACTCATCTTT.

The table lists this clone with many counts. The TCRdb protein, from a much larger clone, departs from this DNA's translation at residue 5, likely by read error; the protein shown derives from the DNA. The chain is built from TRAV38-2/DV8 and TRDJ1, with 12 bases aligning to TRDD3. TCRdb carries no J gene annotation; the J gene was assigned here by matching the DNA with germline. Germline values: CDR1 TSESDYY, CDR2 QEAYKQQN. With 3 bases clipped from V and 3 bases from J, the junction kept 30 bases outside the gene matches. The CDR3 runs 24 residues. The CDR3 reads CAYRNARRWDPLLGDTWSADKLIF. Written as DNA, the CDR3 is TGTGCTTATAGGAACGCGAGACGTTGGGACCCTTTACTGGGGGATACTTGGTCGGCCGATAAACTCATCTTT.

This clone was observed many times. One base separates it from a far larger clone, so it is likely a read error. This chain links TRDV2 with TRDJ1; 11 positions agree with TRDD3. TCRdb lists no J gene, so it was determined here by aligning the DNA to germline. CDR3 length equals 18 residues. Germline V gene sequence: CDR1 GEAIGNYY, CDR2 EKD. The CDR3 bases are TGTGCCTGCGACAACGTACTGGGGGATAATACTAGGCCGGGTAAACTCATCTTT. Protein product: CACDNVLGDNTRPGKLIF.

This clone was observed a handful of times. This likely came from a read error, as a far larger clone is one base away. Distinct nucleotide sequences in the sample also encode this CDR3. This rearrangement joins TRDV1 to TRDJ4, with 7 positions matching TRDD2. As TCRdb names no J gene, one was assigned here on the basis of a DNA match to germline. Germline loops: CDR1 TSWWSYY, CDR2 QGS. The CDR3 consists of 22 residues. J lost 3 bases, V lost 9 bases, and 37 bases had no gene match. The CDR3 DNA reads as TGTGCTCTGCTTCCTGTCCCGTTCCTACGATTCTCTAACGCCAGGTCCCCAGGACCCCTGATCTTT. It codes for CALLPVPFLRFSNARSPGPLIF.